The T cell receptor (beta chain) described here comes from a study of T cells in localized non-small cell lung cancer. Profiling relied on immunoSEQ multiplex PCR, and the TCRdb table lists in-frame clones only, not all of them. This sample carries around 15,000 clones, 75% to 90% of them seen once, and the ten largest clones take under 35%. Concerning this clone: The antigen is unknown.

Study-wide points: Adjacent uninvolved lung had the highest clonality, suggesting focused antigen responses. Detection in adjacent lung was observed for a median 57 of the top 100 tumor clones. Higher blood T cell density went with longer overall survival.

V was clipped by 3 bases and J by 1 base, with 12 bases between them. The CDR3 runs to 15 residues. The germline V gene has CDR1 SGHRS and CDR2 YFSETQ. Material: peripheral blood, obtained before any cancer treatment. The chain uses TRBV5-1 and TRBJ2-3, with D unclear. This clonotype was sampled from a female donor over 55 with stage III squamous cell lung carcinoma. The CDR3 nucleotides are TGCGCCAGCAGCTGGGGTTCTTCGGGCACAGATACGCAGTATTTT. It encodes CASSWGSSGTDTQYF.